A selection of T cell receptor beta chains follows, all from one sample in a study of CD8+ T cells in alopecia areata. Produced via immunoSEQ multiplex PCR; TCRdb's table is partial and in-frame only. The sample lists under 65,000 clones; 44% were seen once. Sequencing used NKG2D-low CD8+ T cells sorted from blood. The receptor set was obtained from a human donor with alopecia areata. The CDR3 runs from the conserved cysteine through the conserved F or W. The order of the fields is J gene, D gene, V gene, clone size, CDR3 protein, CDR3 DNA. The D gene is left open where the match is weak. Clone size appears in some rows only: once, few, many, or a class for an expanded clone.

j_gene: TRBJ2-7
d_gene: NA
v_gene: TRBV7-9
abundance: few
CDR3aa: CATQVGEQYF
CDR3nt: TGTGCCACCCAGGTGGGCGAGCAGTACTTC

j_gene: TRBJ2-1
d_gene: NA
v_gene: TRBV7-9
abundance: few
CDR3aa: CATKGFYNEQFF
CDR3nt: TGTGCCACCAAAGGGTTCTACAATGAGCAGTTCTTC

j_gene: TRBJ2-3
d_gene: TRBD1
v_gene: TRBV4-1
abundance: NA
CDR3aa: CASSQDSTGGTDTQYF
CDR3nt: TGCGCCAGCAGCCAAGATTCGACAGGGGGAACAGATACGCAGTATTTT

j_gene: TRBJ2-1
d_gene: TRBD1
v_gene: TRBV29-1
abundance: NA
CDR3aa: CSVSGTAFYNEQFF
CDR3nt: TGCAGCGTATCCGGGACAGCTTTTTACAATGAGCAGTTCTTC

j_gene: TRBJ1-2
d_gene: NA
v_gene: TRBV29-1
abundance: once
CDR3aa: CSVIGGPLGYTF
CDR3nt: TGCAGCGTAATAGGAGGGCCCCTTGGCTACACCTTC

j_gene: TRBJ2-1
d_gene: TRBD2
v_gene: TRBV4-2
abundance: NA
CDR3aa: CASSQEGAGGYNEQFF
CDR3nt: TGTGCCAGCAGCCAAGAAGGAGCGGGGGGCTACAATGAGCAGTTCTTC

j_gene: TRBJ2-1
d_gene: TRBD1
v_gene: TRBV27
abundance: NA
CDR3aa: CASSLSTGGRDEQFF
CDR3nt: TGTGCCAGCAGTTTATCGACAGGGGGCCGGGATGAGCAGTTCTTC

j_gene: TRBJ2-5
d_gene: NA
v_gene: TRBV7-9
abundance: NA
CDR3aa: CASSLVDLQYF
CDR3nt: TGTGCCAGCAGCTTAGTAGACCTCCAGTACTTC

j_gene: TRBJ2-4
d_gene: NA
v_gene: TRBV27
abundance: NA
CDR3aa: CATGLGENIQYF
CDR3nt: TGTGCCACGGGACTTGGTGAAAACATTCAGTACTTC

j_gene: TRBJ1-5
d_gene: TRBD1
v_gene: TRBV6-5
abundance: once
CDR3aa: CASRSTGRNQPQHF
CDR3nt: TGTGCCAGCAGATCGACAGGGCGCAATCAGCCCCAGCATTTT

j_gene: TRBJ1-2
d_gene: NA
v_gene: TRBV29-1
abundance: NA
CDR3aa: CSVYHVRYGYTF
CDR3nt: TGCAGCGTGTATCACGTAAGATATGGCTACACCTTC

j_gene: TRBJ2-4
d_gene: TRBD1
v_gene: TRBV18
abundance: NA
CDR3aa: CASSPPSGQGSGIQYF
CDR3nt: TGTGCCAGCTCACCACCGTCGGGACAGGGGTCAGGCATTCAGTACTTC

j_gene: TRBJ2-1
d_gene: TRBD2
v_gene: TRBV30
abundance: NA
CDR3aa: CATGPSGSYNEQFF
CDR3nt: TGTGCCACCGGACCTAGCGGGTCCTACAATGAGCAGTTCTTC

j_gene: TRBJ2-5
d_gene: NA
v_gene: TRBV5-1
abundance: few
CDR3aa: CASPGDSEETQYF
CDR3nt: TGCGCCAGCCCAGGAGATTCGGAAGAGACCCAGTACTTC

j_gene: TRBJ2-1
d_gene: NA
v_gene: TRBV5-4
abundance: NA
CDR3aa: CASSFPARGGQFF
CDR3nt: TGTGCCAGCAGCTTCCCAGCGAGAGGAGGGCAGTTCTTC

j_gene: TRBJ2-5
d_gene: TRBD2
v_gene: TRBV18
abundance: NA
CDR3aa: CASSPPGLAGGGGETQYF
CDR3nt: TGTGCCAGCTCACCACCGGGACTAGCGGGAGGAGGAGGAGAGACCCAGTACTTC

j_gene: TRBJ2-2
d_gene: TRBD1
v_gene: TRBV7-9
abundance: few
CDR3aa: CASSLQGARTGELFF
CDR3nt: TGTGCCAGCAGCCTACAGGGGGCTCGGACCGGGGAGCTGTTTTTT

j_gene: TRBJ2-2
d_gene: NA
v_gene: TRBV6-5
abundance: NA
CDR3aa: CASSYLAANTGELFF
CDR3nt: TGTGCCAGCAGTTACCTGGCGGCGAACACCGGGGAGCTGTTTTTT

j_gene: TRBJ2-7
d_gene: NA
v_gene: TRBV5-1
abundance: NA
CDR3aa: CASHFGVEQYF
CDR3nt: TGCGCCAGCCATTTTGGAGTCGAGCAGTACTTC

j_gene: TRBJ2-6
d_gene: NA
v_gene: TRBV27
abundance: NA
CDR3aa: CASSPGFSGANVLTF
CDR3nt: TGTGCCAGCAGTCCAGGGTTCTCTGGGGCCAACGTCCTGACTTTC

j_gene: TRBJ2-7
d_gene: NA
v_gene: TRBV6-5
abundance: NA
CDR3aa: CASSYSKGSPPRYF
CDR3nt: TGTGCCAGCAGTTACTCGAAAGGTAGCCCTCCGAGGTACTTC

j_gene: TRBJ2-5
d_gene: NA
v_gene: TRBV7-9
abundance: NA
CDR3aa: CASSDAGGGGPLETQYF
CDR3nt: TGTGCCAGCTCAGACGCCGGAGGAGGGGGCCCCCTGGAGACCCAGTACTTC

j_gene: TRBJ1-2
d_gene: TRBD1
v_gene: TRBV30
abundance: NA
CDR3aa: CAWSLGTGPTGGYTF
CDR3nt: TGTGCCTGGAGCCTCGGGACAGGACCCACTGGTGGCTACACCTTC